The entry below describes one TCR beta chain. Antigen unknown. The source of the sample is a study of response to subunit inactivated influenza vaccine. Points from the study as a whole: That few new T cells are recruited by each seasonal influenza vaccination was the authors' suggestion.

TCRdb ran MiXCR on the RT-PCR reads and lists one entry per CDR3 protein. This table has 450,000 to 500,000 distinct CDR3 sequences, 10% to 11% appearing once. CDR1 is PRHDT and CDR2 is FYEKMQ in the germline V gene (reference sequence). Trimming stripped 4 bases from V and 0 bases from J, with 22 bases between. This CDR3 region has 19 residues. The chain joins TRBV13 to TRBJ2-4; D perhaps matches TRBD1 (6 bases). The specimen was PBMCs from blood, collected roughly 6 weeks after vaccination. The receptor comes from a man in his forties or fifties who received an inactivated influenza vaccine. This CDR3 reads CASSYKLGGTNLAKNIQYF. In DNA form, the CDR3 reads TGTGCCAGCAGCTATAAATTGGGTGGGACAAATCTAGCCAAAAACATTCAGTACTTC.